This T cell receptor (beta chain) was sequenced during a study of OX40 agonist ivuxolimab in advanced cancers. This table comes from immunoSEQ multiplex PCR, and its TCRdb copy is limited to in-frame clones, with some not included. The sample lists roughly 71,000 clones; about 85% were seen once. Trimming stripped 4 bases from V and 0 bases from J, with 9 bases between. The CDR3 consists of 14 residues. Per the germline V gene, CDR1 is ENHRY and CDR2 is SYGVKD. The sequence was obtained from an adult with an advanced solid tumor such as melanoma, head and neck, liver or kidney cancer. The source material was CD4+ or CD8+ T cells sorted from blood, sampled in a trial of the OX40 agonist ivuxolimab. The V gene is TRBV10-3, the J gene TRBJ1-1; D gene ambiguous. CDR3 region: CAISVDLLNTEAFF. CDR3 in DNA: TGTGCCATCAGTGTCGACCTACTGAACACTGAAGCTTTCTTT.